Listed below are T cell receptor beta chains from one sample, sequenced in a study of shared clonotypes between healthy human individuals. TCRdb keeps only in-frame clones here, not all; method: immunoSEQ multiplex PCR. The sample lists more than 2,000,000 clones, around 94% seen once, with roughly 0.13% in the top ten. The sequenced sample consisted of naive CD4+ T cells sorted from blood. These receptors all stem from a man in his late teens or twenties in good health. CDR3s leave out the opening cysteine and the closing phenylalanine or tryptophan. Not every row has a clone size; where given, it reads once, few, many or a size class.

TRBV30	TRBJ2-1	NA	AWSVPGRLNEQF
TRBV9	TRBJ2-2	NA	ASSVATTTGELF
TRBV5-4	TRBJ1-1	NA	ASSWNRDRVSEAF
TRBV5-1	TRBJ2-1	NA	ASTGQGWYNEQF
TRBV5-1	TRBJ1-1	once	ASSLAGSIQNTEAF
TRBV30	TRBJ2-5	NA	ASSPGTSNPPLGETQY
TRBV7-9	TRBJ2-1	NA	ASSRSFVDEQF
TRBV19	TRBJ2-3	NA	ASSIRQASTDTQY
TRBV19	TRBJ1-5	NA	ASSLQTGQIIYSNQPQH
TRBV18	TRBJ2-4	NA	ASSPSNGGTKNIQY
TRBV27	TRBJ1-2	once	ASSLAGTGGYGYT
TRBV10-2	TRBJ1-5	NA	ASTGGNQPQH
TRBV11-2	TRBJ2-7	NA	ASSLVQGKRYEQY
TRBV9	TRBJ2-7	NA	ASSVVGGPGEQY
TRBV5-1	TRBJ1-2	few	ASSRGQENYGYT
TRBV25-1	TRBJ1-2	NA	ASSDRANYGYT
TRBV4-1	TRBJ1-2	NA	ASSPIDSNYGYT
TRBV2	TRBJ1-4	few	ASSLQGASEKLF
TRBV6-5	TRBJ2-1	NA	ASTPGSGNEQF
TRBV7-2	TRBJ2-2	NA	ASSLGGGPNGELF
TRBV29-1	TRBJ1-5	NA	SVGIGDQPQH
TRBV4-1	TRBJ1-6	NA	ASSQDSFRDRAPLH
TRBV20-1	TRBJ1-1	few	SARGGEAF
TRBV29-1	TRBJ2-5	NA	SVVPRAPSGHKGAPQETQY
TRBV11-2	TRBJ2-7	NA	ASSSQVGQNLYEQY
TRBV7-2	TRBJ2-5	NA	ASSLAGTEQETQY
TRBV4-1	TRBJ2-5	NA	ASSRDASGGATGETQY
TRBV6-6	TRBJ1-6	NA	ATLRRALDSPLH
TRBV27	TRBJ2-2	NA	ASRGDRYTGELF
TRBV18	TRBJ2-7	NA	ASSGRDRGTSEQY
TRBV5-1	TRBJ2-5	NA	ASSLGHGETQY